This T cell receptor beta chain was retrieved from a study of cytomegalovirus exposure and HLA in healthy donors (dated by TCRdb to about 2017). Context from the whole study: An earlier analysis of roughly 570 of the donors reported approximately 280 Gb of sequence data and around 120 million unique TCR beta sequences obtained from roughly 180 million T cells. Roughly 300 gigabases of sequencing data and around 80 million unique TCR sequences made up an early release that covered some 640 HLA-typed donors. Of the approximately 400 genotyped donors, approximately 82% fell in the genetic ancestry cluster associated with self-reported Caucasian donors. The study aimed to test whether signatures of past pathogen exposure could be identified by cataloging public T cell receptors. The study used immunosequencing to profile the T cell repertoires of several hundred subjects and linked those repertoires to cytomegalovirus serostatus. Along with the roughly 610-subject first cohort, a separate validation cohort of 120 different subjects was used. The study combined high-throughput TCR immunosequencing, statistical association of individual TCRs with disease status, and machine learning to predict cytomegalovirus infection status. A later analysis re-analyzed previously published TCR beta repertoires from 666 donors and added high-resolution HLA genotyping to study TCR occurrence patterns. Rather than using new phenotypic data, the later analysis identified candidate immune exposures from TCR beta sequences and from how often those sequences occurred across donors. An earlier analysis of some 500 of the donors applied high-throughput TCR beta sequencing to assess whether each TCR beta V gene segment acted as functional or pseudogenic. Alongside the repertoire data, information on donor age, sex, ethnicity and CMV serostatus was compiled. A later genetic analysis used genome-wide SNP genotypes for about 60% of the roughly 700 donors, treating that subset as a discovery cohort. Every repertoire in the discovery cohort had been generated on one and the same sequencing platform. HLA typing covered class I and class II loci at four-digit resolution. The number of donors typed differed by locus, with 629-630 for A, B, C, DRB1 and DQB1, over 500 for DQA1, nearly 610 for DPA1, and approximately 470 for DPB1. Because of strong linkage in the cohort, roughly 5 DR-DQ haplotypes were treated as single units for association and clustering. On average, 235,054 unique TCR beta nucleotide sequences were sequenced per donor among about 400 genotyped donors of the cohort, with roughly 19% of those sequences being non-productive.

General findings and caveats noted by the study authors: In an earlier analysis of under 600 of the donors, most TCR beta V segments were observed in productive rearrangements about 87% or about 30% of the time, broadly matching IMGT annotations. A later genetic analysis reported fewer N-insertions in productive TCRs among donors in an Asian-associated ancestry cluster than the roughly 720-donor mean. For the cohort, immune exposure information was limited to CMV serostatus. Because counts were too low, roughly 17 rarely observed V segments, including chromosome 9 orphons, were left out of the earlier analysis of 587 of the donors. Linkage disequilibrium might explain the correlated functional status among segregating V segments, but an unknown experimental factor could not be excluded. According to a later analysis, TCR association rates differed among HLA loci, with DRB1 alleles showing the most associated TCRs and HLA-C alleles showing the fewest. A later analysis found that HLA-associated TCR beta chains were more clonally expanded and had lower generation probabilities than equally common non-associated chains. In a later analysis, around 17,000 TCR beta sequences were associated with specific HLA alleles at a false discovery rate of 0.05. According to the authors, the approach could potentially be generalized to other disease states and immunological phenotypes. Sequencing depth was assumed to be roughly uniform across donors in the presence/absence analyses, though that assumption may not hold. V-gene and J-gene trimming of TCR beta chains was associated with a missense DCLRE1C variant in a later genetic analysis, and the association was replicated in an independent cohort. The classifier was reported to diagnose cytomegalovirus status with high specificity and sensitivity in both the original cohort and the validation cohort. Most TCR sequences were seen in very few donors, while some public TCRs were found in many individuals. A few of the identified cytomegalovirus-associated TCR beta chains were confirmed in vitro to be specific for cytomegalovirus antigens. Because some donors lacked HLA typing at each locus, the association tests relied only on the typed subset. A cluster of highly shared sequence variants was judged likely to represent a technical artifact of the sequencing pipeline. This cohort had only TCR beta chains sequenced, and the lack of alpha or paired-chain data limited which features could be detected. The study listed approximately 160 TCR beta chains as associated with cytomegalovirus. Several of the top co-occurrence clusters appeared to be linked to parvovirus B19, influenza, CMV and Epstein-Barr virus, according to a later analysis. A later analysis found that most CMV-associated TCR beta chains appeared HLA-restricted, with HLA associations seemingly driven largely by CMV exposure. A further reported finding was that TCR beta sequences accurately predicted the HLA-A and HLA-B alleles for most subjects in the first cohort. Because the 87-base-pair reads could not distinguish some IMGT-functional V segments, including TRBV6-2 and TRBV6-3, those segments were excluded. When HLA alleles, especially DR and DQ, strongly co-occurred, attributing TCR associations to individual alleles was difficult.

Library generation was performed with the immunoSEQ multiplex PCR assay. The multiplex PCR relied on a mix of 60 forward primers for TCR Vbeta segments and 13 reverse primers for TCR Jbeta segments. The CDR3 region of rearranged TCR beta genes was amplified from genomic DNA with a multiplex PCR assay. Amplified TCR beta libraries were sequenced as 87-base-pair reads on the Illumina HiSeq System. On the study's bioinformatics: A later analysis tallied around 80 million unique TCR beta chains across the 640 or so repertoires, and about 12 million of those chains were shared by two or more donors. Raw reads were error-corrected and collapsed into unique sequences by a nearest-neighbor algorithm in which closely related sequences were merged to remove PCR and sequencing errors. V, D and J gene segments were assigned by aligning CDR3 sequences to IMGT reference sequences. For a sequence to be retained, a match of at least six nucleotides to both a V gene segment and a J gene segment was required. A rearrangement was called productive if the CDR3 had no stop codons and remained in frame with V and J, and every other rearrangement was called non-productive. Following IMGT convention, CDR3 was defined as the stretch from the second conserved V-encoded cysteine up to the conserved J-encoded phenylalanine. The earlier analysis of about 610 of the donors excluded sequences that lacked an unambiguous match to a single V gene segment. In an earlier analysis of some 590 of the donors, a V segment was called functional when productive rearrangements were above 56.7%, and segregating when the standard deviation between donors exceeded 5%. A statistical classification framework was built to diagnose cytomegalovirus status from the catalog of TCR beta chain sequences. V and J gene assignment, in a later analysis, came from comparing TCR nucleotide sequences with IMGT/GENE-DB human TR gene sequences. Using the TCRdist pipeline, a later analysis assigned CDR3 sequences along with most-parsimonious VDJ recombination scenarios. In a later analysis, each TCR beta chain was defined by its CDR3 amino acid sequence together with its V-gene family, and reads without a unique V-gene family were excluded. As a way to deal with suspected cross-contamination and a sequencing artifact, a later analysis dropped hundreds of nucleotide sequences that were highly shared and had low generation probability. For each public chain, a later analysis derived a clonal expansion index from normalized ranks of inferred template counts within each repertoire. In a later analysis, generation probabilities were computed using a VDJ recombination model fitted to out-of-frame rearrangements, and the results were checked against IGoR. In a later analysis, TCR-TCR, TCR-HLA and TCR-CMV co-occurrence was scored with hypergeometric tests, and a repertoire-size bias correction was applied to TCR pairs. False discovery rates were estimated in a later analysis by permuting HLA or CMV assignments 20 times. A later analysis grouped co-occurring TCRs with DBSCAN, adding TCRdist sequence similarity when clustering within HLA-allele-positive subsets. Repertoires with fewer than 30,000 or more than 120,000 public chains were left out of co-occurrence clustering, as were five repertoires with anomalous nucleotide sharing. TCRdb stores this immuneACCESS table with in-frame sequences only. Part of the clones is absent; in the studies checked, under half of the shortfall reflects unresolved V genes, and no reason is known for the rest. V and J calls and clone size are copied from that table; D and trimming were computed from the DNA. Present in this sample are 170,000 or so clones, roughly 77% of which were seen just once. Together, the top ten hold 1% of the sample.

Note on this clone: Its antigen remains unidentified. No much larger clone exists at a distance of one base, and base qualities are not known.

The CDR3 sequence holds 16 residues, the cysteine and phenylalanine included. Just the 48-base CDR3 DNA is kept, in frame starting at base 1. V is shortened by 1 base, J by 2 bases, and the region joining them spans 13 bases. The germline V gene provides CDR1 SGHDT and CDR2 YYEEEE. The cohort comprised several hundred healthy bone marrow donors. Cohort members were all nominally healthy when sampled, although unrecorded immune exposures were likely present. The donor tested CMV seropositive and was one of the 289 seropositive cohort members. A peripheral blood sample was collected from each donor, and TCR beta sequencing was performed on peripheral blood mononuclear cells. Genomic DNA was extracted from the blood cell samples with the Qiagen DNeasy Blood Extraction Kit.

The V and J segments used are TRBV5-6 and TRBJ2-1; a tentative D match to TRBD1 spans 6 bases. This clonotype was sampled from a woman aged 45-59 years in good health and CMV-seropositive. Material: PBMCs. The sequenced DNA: TGTGCCAGCAGCTTGATTCTGGACAGCACCTACAATGAGCAGTTCTTC. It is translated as CASSLILDSTYNEQFF.